A selection of T cell receptor beta chains follows, all from one sample in a study of T cell changes during pregnancy in multiple sclerosis. This table comes from immunoSEQ multiplex PCR, and its TCRdb copy is limited to in-frame clones, with some not included. The data hold roughly 93,000 clones, with under 95% observed a single time. Here the sequenced sample was peripheral blood, taken after pregnancy. The receptors were sampled from a female donor in good health, enrolled as a control in a pregnancy study. Each CDR3 is given with its conserved first and last residue. The D gene is left open where the match is weak. The size entry is marked missing in some rows and otherwise reads once, few, many or a size class.

V,J,D,size,DNA,CDR3
TRBV4-2,TRBJ2-3,-,-,TGTGCCAGCAGCCAAGTCGCGGGCACCCTAAGCACAGATACGCAGTATTTT,CASSQVAGTLSTDTQYF
TRBV7-2,TRBJ2-1,TRBD2,-,TGTGCCAGCAGCACCCCGGGACTAGCGGGAGCAGGGAATAATGAGCAGTTCTTC,CASSTPGLAGAGNNEQFF
TRBV28,TRBJ2-5,-,-,TGTGCCAGCAGTTATCGAGGGTTAGAGACCCAGTACTTC,CASSYRGLETQYF
TRBV7-9,TRBJ2-7,-,-,TGTGCCAGCGAGGGTCCCTCCTACGAGCAGTACTTC,CASEGPSYEQYF
TRBV4-2,TRBJ2-3,TRBD2,-,TGTGCCAGCAGCCAAGATGGGGATAGCGGGGGAACAGATACGCAGTATTTT,CASSQDGDSGGTDTQYF
TRBV6-1,TRBJ1-2,TRBD1,-,TGTGCCAGCAGTGCCACAGGGGGCACATATGGCTACACCTTC,CASSATGGTYGYTF
TRBV28,TRBJ2-7,-,-,TGTGCCAGCATAGGGAGCTACGAGCAGTACTTC,CASIGSYEQYF
TRBV5-6,TRBJ2-3,TRBD1,-,TGTGCCAGCAGCCTGGGACAGGGATACACAGATACGCAGTATTTT,CASSLGQGYTDTQYF
TRBV19,TRBJ2-2,TRBD2,few,TGTGCCAGTAGTATTGACCGGACTAGCTTTGGCGGGGAGCTGTTTTTT,CASSIDRTSFGGELFF
TRBV21-1,TRBJ2-1,-,-,TGTGCCAGCAGCGTATACGGGAGGGCCTTGTACAATGAGCAGTTCTTC,CASSVYGRALYNEQFF
TRBV7-9,TRBJ1-5,-,few,TGTGCCAGCAGCTTAGTAGGTCGGGATCAGCCCCAGCATTTT,CASSLVGRDQPQHF
TRBV19,TRBJ2-1,TRBD2,-,TGTGCCAGTAGAGGGACTACCTCCTACAATGAGCAGTTCTTC,CASRGTTSYNEQFF
TRBV7-2,TRBJ1-4,TRBD1,-,TGTGCCAGCAGCCCGCGGGACAGGGGGAAACTGTTTTTT,CASSPRDRGKLFF
TRBV2,TRBJ1-2,-,-,TGTGCCAGCAGTGAAGTCAAGACGAGCGGCGGCTACACCTTC,CASSEVKTSGGYTF
TRBV2,TRBJ2-7,-,-,TGTGCCAGCAGTGTGCTTTCGGGGTACTCCTACGAGCAGTACTTC,CASSVLSGYSYEQYF
TRBV30,TRBJ1-4,TRBD1,-,TGTGCCTGGAACTCAGGGGGCGCCGGGTCTAATGAAAAACTGTTTTTT,CAWNSGGAGSNEKLFF
TRBV4-1,TRBJ1-6,TRBD1,-,TGCGCCAGCAGCCAACCCCGGGACAGGGATTCACCCCTCCACTTT,CASSQPRDRDSPLHF
TRBV7-9,TRBJ1-5,TRBD1,-,TGTGCCAGCAGCTTAGAGGGGGCTCAGCCCCAGCATTTT,CASSLEGAQPQHF
TRBV19,TRBJ2-3,-,-,TGTGCCAGTAGTGACTGGCGCTGGGGCACAGATACGCAGTATTTT,CASSDWRWGTDTQYF